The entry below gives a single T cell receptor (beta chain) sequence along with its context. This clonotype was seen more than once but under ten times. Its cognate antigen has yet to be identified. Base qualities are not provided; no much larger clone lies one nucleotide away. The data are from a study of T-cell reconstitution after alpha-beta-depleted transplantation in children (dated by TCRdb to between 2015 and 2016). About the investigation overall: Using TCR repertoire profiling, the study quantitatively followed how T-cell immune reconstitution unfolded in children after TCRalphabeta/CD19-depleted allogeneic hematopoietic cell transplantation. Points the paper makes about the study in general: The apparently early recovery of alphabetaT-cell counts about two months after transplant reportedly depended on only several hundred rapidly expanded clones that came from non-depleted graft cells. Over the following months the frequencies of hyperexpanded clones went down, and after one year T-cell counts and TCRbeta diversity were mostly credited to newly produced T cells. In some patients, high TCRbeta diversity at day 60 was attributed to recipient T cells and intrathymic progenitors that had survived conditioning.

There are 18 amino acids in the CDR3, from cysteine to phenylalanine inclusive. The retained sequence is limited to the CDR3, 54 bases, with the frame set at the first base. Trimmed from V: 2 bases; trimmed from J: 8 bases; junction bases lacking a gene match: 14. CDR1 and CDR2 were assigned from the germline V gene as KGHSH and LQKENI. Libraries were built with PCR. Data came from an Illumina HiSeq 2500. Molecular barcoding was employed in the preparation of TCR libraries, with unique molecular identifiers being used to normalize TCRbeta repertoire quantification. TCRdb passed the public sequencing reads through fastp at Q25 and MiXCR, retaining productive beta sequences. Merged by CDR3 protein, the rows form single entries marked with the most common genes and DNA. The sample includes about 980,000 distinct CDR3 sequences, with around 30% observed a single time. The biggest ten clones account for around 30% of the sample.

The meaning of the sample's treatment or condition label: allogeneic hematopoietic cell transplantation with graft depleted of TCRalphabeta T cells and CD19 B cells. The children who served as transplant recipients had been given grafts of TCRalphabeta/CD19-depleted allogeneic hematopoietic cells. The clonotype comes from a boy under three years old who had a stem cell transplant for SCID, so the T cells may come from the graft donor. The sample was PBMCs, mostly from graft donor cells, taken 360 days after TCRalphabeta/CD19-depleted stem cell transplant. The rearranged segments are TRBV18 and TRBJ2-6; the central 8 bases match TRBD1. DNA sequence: TGTGCCAGCTCACCATCCCCGGGACAGGTCCTCCTGACCAACGTCCTGACTTTC. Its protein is CASSPSPGQVLLTNVLTF.